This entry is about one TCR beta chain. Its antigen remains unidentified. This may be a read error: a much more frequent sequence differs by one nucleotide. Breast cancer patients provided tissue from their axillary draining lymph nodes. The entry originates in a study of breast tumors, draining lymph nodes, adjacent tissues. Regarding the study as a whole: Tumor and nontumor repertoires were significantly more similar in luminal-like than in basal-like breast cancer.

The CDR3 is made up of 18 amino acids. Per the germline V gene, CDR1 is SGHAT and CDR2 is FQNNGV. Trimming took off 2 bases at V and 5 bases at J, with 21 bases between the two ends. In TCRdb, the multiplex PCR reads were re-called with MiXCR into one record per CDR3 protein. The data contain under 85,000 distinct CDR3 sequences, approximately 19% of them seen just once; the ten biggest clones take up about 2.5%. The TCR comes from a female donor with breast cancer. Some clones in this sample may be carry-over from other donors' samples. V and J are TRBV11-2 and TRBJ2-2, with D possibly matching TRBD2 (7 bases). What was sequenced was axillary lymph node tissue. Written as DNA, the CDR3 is TGTGCCAGCAGCTTAAGGAGTGAGCGGGACATGTCAACCGGGGAGCTGTTTTTT. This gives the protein CASSLRSERDMSTGELFF.